The rows below give T cell receptor beta chains drawn from one sample of a study of T-cell reconstitution after alpha-beta-depleted transplantation in children. TCRdb passed the PCR reads through MiXCR, listing each CDR3 protein once. The data contain roughly 490,000 distinct CDR3 sequences, about 10% of them singletons. The source material was PBMCs, mostly from graft donor cells, sampled 180 days after TCRalphabeta/CD19-depleted stem cell transplant. These receptor sequences come from a female patient between 2 and 10 years old who had a stem cell transplant for aplastic anemia, so the T cells may come from the graft donor. Each CDR3 is given without its conserved first and last residue. Fields, in order: V gene, J gene, CDR3 protein.

TRBV6-5	TRBJ1-5	ASSYRLPGQSNQPQH
TRBV7-2	TRBJ2-4	ASSQAIGTGNKNIQY
TRBV20-1	TRBJ2-1	SARTNYNEQF
TRBV19	TRBJ2-3	ASSIGQVRTDTQY
TRBV7-2	TRBJ2-4	ASWDVENIQY
TRBV20-1	TRBJ1-3	SASPDTTLGNTIY
TRBV29-1	TRBJ1-2	SVDVRASGYT
TRBV6-5	TRBJ2-2	ASSPRTGELF
TRBV6-1	TRBJ1-4	ASRRRDRVYEKLF
TRBV11-2	TRBJ2-7	ASSSPWTTSYEQY
TRBV7-9	TRBJ2-3	ASSFANTDTQY
TRBV15	TRBJ2-7	ATSRDRQVTYEQY
TRBV19	TRBJ2-1	ASSLTGVGSYNEQF
TRBV18	TRBJ2-6	ASSPSAYSSGANVLT
TRBV27	TRBJ2-1	ASSSRPTGKSSYNEQF
TRBV24-1	TRBJ2-3	ATSDFGTSGSVDTQY
TRBV11-3	TRBJ2-6	ASSLAGVPGANVLT
TRBV7-2	TRBJ2-2	ASRESGREAGELF
TRBV5-1	TRBJ2-3	ASSLGVQASTDTQY
TRBV5-1	TRBJ2-3	ASSLQLGTDTQY
TRBV5-1	TRBJ2-5	ASRSLVTGQETQY
TRBV9	TRBJ2-7	ASSGGQGLSYEQY
TRBV25-1	TRBJ1-1	ASSDSITGEAF
TRBV6-5	TRBJ2-7	ASSYPSGTGTYEQY
TRBV28	TRBJ2-7	ASSSGTVYEQY